This entry is about one T cell receptor beta chain. Its antigen is currently not known. According to the germline V gene (reference sequence), CDR1 reads LGHDT and CDR2 reads YNNKEL. Reading from cysteine to phenylalanine, the CDR3 counts 13 amino acids. No DNA sequence was recorded. The data originate from a study of monozygotic twins with inflammatory bowel disease (dated by TCRdb to between 2017 and 2020). In terms of the full investigation: In total, roughly 28 monozygotic twin pairs made up the full study: 19 Danish pairs, all IBD-discordant, plus nine German pairs, of which four were IBD-concordant and five were IBD-discordant. Disease-associated traits were sought mainly through comparisons between IBD patients and their genetically identical healthy co-twins within discordant pairs. Each individual had, on average, about 151 000 unique TCRalpha sequences and 181 000 unique TCRbeta sequences available for analysis.

The library was obtained by 5' RACE. Each TCR library was prepared from about 4,000 ng of total RNA. cDNA was synthesized with SMARTScribe reverse transcriptase in eight separate reactions per sample. During cDNA synthesis, template switching introduced unique molecular identifiers that contained a 6-nucleotide sample barcode. TCRalpha and TCRbeta cDNA was amplified in two nested PCRs of roughly 16 and 10 cycles, and bead purification was carried out after each PCR. Before amplification, the cDNA was both treated with uracil DNA-glycosylase and purified with the QIAquick PCR purification kit. The second PCR added Illumina TruSeq-compatible adapters along with sample-specific barcodes. Library quality and concentration were assessed using TapeStation and Qubit, and 5 to 6 ng of each library was pooled. The pooled libraries were sequenced with 2 x 100 bp reads and custom sequencing primers on an Illumina HiSeq2500 single-index Rapid Run. The source study handled its data this way. MiGEC version 1.2.6 was used for UMI-based consensus assembly to correct PCR and sequencing errors. MiXCR version 2.1.1 was used for V(D)J alignment, clonotype assembly and CDR3 extraction. Normalisation of gene usage, clonotype sharing and MAIT/NKT TCR abundance was achieved by analysing the top 1000, 10 000 and 20 000 clonotypes per sample. After downsampling to 27 000 UMIs, diversity was calculated as the inverse Simpson index using the vegan R package. Paired Mann-Whitney U tests were applied to discordant twin pairs, with Benjamini-Hochberg correction for multiple testing. After TCRdb reprocessed the reads, each CDR3 protein sequence was kept as one row, without DNA. The V and J calls here are based on TCRdb, not the publication. The sample's table covers approximately 40,000 distinct CDR3 sequences. The ten most abundant clones make up approximately 5.3% of the sample.

From each donor, a roughly 2.3 ml peripheral blood sample was drawn into PAXgene tubes and stored at -80 degrees C. Without T cell sorting, total RNA was isolated from whole blood using the PAXgene blood miRNA kit on an automated QIAcube. Deep TCRalpha and TCRbeta repertoire profiling with unique molecular barcoding was performed on peripheral blood of monozygotic twin pairs concordant or discordant for inflammatory bowel disease. For every twin pair, smoking habits were documented, and each individual was categorised as a current, former or never smoker. On the study overall, not on this receptor specifically: Measured by the inverse Simpson index, TCRbeta repertoire diversity was lower in IBD patients than in their healthy co-twins. No single strong signal or clonotype linked to IBD turned up in the results, so the idea that one exists was not supported. Concordant and discordant twins showed no difference in repertoire similarity, possibly because of limited statistical power. The analysis was unable to tell apart different T cell subtypes. Because patients received different immunosuppressive treatments, the repertoires may have picked up extra background noise and variability between individuals. Compared with healthy twins, IBD patients shared fewer clonotypes with other individuals, and the difference was most pronounced in patients with signs of disease activity.

Sequences were obtained from blood. The sequence came from a human donor with ulcerative colitis or Crohn's disease, or a healthy co-twin of an affected twin (not recorded which). The V gene is TRBV3-1 and the J gene is TRBJ1-1. For the CDR3, the sequence is CASSRAPNTEAFF.